The clone carrying this T cell receptor (beta chain) was observed many times. No antigen is known for it. TCRdb called the reads again in MiXCR, with one record for every CDR3 protein. The table records about 480,000 distinct CDR3 sequences, more than 30% of them present only once. This entry is derived from a study of T cell repertoires in cytomegalovirus infection. Study as a whole: Public TCR beta signature analysis indicated the presence of both CMV infection and matching HLA type.

The CDR3 consists of 15 residues. Germline lookup yields CDR1 LGHNA and CDR2 YSLEER. V lost 0 bases, J lost 1 base, and 9 bases lay in between. Study observations and caveats: HLA-C-restricted CMV-specific TCR beta clonotypes prevailed in the ex vivo response.

The sequenced sample was cultured PBMCs, obtained from culture after CMV antigen stimulation. This TCR derives from a human donor in good health (CMV status not recorded). Some clones in this sample may be carry-over from other donors' samples. The V gene is TRBV4-3, the J gene TRBJ1-1, with D unresolved. The CDR3 reads CASSQELNRNTEAFF. The CDR3 DNA follows: TGCGCCAGCAGCCAAGAATTGAACAGGAACACTGAAGCTTTCTTT.